Below, 9 T cell receptor beta chains from the same sample are listed, as sequenced in a study of blood T cell repertoires in COVID-19. TCRdb's copy holds only in-frame clones and misses some; the assay was immunoSEQ multiplex PCR. The data contain about 230,000 clones, over 70% of them singletons. Sequenced sample: peripheral blood. These receptors all stem from a man between 35 and 55 years old with acute or convalescent COVID-19.

The chain is built from TRBV4-1 and TRBJ1-2; possibly TRBD1 for D (6 bases). The V end lost 1 base, the J end lost 0 bases, and 9 bases lay between the germline ends. This CDR3 contains 15 residues. Germline lookup yields CDR1 MGHRA and CDR2 YSYEKL. The CDR3 is CASSQGTATNYGYTF. CDR3 coding DNA: TGCGCCAGCAGCCAAGGGACAGCGACTAACTATGGCTACACCTTC.

The CDR3 coding sequence is TGTGCCAGCAGGCGCACCACCGAATTGCAGTTCTTC. Residues: CASRRTTELQFF. The rearrangement uses TRBV2 and TRBJ2-1, with D hard to call. The CDR3 is 12 amino acids. The germline V and J ends were trimmed by 6 bases and 12 bases, with 15 bases remaining between them. Germline V lookup: CDR1 SNHLY, CDR2 FYNNEI.

This clone was recorded a few times. The chain has TRBV4-2 and TRBJ1-4; the match to TRBD1 covers 8 bases. The length of the CDR3 is 16 residues. Per the germline V gene, CDR1 is LGHNA and CDR2 is YNFKEQ. J gave up 7 bases and V 5 bases, and 12 bases lay outside the gene matches. The CDR3 sequence is CASSSQTTGEGEKLFF. CDR3 DNA sequence: TGTGCCAGCAGCTCGCAGACGACAGGGGAAGGTGAAAAACTGTTTTTT.

This clone was found many times. Other DNA sequences of this sample code for an identical CDR3. V and J are TRBV27 and TRBJ2-7, with D possibly TRBD2 on 6 matching bases. This CDR3 spans 14 amino acids. Germline CDR1 reads MNHEY; CDR2 reads SMNVEV (reference sequence). The V and J ends lost 3 bases and 0 bases respectively, with 9 bases between them. CDR3 loop: CASSFTGDSYEQYF. For the CDR3, the DNA is TGTGCCAGCAGTTTTACGGGGGACTCCTACGAGCAGTACTTC.

The V gene is TRBV29-1, the J gene TRBJ1-5, with TRBD1 matching over 9 bases. V lost 7 bases, J lost 5 bases, and 3 bases stayed unmatched. This CDR3 has 12 amino acids. CDR1 and CDR2 (germline): SQVTM, ANQGSEA. CDR3 bases: TGCAGCGCGGGACAGGGAGATCAGCCCCAGCATTTT. It codes for CSAGQGDQPQHF. The variable domain in full, with the rest retrieved from reference TRBV29-1 and TRBJ1-5, is SAVISQKPSRDICQRGTSLTIQCQVDSQVTMMFWYRQQPGQSLTLIATANQGSEATYESGFVIDKFPISRPNLTFSTLTVSNMSPEDSSIYLCSAGQGDQPQHFGDGTRLSIL.

The chain carries TRBV6-5 and TRBJ2-7; possibly TRBD1 for D (6 bases). There are 12 residues in the CDR3. CDR1 and CDR2 (germline): MNHEY, SVGAGI. The V end lost 5 bases, the J end lost 6 bases, and 11 bases lay between the germline ends. The CDR3 DNA follows: TGTGCCAGCAGTCAAACAGGGTCCGAGCAGTACTTC. This encodes CASSQTGSEQYF.

This clone has only one observation. This chain connects TRBV20-1 to TRBJ1-2, with TRBD1 as a possible D gene (5 bases). Germline CDR1 DFQATT, CDR2 SNEGSKA (reference sequence). V was clipped by 3 bases and J by 8 bases, with 10 bases between them. CDR3 length: 11 residues. In nucleotides, the CDR3 is TGCAGTGCTAGTCAGGGTTTAGGCTACACCTTC. As protein: CSASQGLGYTF.

This rearrangement joins TRBV6-2 or TRBV6-3 to TRBJ1-5, with TRBD1 identical over 7 bases. The CDR3 sequence is 16 residues long. Germline V gene sequence: CDR1 MNHEY, CDR2 SVGEGT. V shed 5 bases, J shed 7 bases, and the junction held 14 bases outside the gene matches. This chain's CDR3 is CASSPGTAYLGQPQHF. For the CDR3, the DNA is TGTGCCAGCAGTCCCGGGACAGCCTACCTGGGGCAGCCCCAGCATTTT.

The chain joins TRBV6-1 to TRBJ2-7, with 7 nucleotides matching TRBD1. The CDR3 is made up of 14 amino acids. The V gene end was trimmed by 1 base and the J gene end by 8 bases; junction bases not matched to a gene: 8. Looked up from germline, CDR1 is MNHNS and CDR2 is SASEGT. CDR3: CASSEVGQTTKQYF. The CDR3, as DNA: TGTGCCAGCAGTGAAGTGGGACAGACTACGAAGCAGTACTTC.